This T cell receptor beta chain originates from a study of T cell changes during pregnancy in multiple sclerosis (dated by TCRdb to about 2019). For the study in its entirety: In women with multiple sclerosis, the researchers looked at how the T cell repertoire shifted as pregnancy progressed.

The library relied on the immunoSEQ multiplex PCR assay. TCRdb mirrors the immuneACCESS table, restricted to in-frame sequences. Some clones are absent from its copies; in checked studies, under half trace to an unresolved V gene, and the reason for the others is unknown. The sample data list some 40,000 clones, and 94% of these were observed just once. Approximately 1.8% of the sample goes to the ten largest clones. CDR1 and CDR2, per the germline V gene, are MDHEN and SYDVKM. The CDR3 runs 14 residues from the cysteine to the phenylalanine. Only the CDR3 DNA stays, 42 bases, in frame from base 1. The V end loses 9 bases and the J end loses 6 bases, and a stretch of 20 bases separates them. A remark on this clone: The target of this receptor is not known. No per-base quality is available; no much larger clone lies one base away.

The sequence was obtained from a female donor with multiple sclerosis, enrolled in a pregnancy study. Recombination linked TRBV28 to TRBJ2-5; matching of 6 bases hints at TRBD1 as the D gene. Material: peripheral blood, obtained in the third trimester of pregnancy. The nucleotide sequence is given as TGTGCCAGTACAGGGTCCTATGCTATCCAGACCCAGTACTTC. The translation is CASTGSYAIQTQYF. The full variable domain, completed from the reference TRBV28 and TRBJ2-5 proteins outside the CDR3, reads DVKVTQSSRYLVKRTGEKVFLECVQDMDHENMFWYRQDPGLGLRLIYFSYDVKMKEKGDIPEGYSVSREKKERFSLILESASTNQTSMYLCASTGSYAIQTQYFGPGTRLLVL.